The rows below give T cell receptor beta chains drawn from one sample of a study of cytomegalovirus exposure and HLA in healthy donors. Sequencing was performed with immunoSEQ multiplex PCR; in TCRdb, only in-frame clones are kept and a portion is missing. The table shows 130,000 to 150,000 clones, with 60% to 80% occurring only once. The sample was PBMCs. These receptors were collected from a woman between 35 and 50 years old in good health and CMV-seropositive. Both conserved end residues are part of each CDR3. The order of the fields is V gene, D gene, J gene, clone size, CDR3 protein, CDR3 DNA. D genes are given only for firm matches. Size values are once, few and many counts, or a class for expanded clones, and some rows have none.

v_call: TRBV29-1; d_call: TRBD1; j_call: TRBJ1-1; clone_size: -; cdr3_aa: CSARGQGNTEAFF; cdr3_nt: TGCAGCGCCAGGGGACAGGGGAACACTGAAGCTTTCTTT
v_call: TRBV9; d_call: -; j_call: TRBJ2-3; clone_size: -; cdr3_aa: CASSVGLASTDTQYF; cdr3_nt: TGTGCCAGCAGCGTGGGTCTAGCTAGCACAGATACGCAGTATTTT
v_call: TRBV14; d_call: -; j_call: TRBJ2-2; clone_size: once; cdr3_aa: CASAPRNTGELFF; cdr3_nt: TGTGCCAGCGCGCCTAGGAACACCGGGGAGCTGTTTTTT
v_call: TRBV9; d_call: TRBD2; j_call: TRBJ2-1; clone_size: -; cdr3_aa: CASSVAGGSTYNEQFF; cdr3_nt: TGTGCCAGCAGCGTAGCCGGGGGGTCCACCTACAATGAGCAGTTCTTC
v_call: TRBV5-5; d_call: TRBD1; j_call: TRBJ1-2; clone_size: few; cdr3_aa: CASSLSQGANYGYTF; cdr3_nt: TGTGCCAGCAGCTTGTCACAGGGGGCTAACTATGGCTACACCTTC
v_call: TRBV27; d_call: TRBD1; j_call: TRBJ2-7; clone_size: -; cdr3_aa: CASSSGQGGEQYF; cdr3_nt: TGTGCCAGCAGTTCCGGACAGGGTGGCGAGCAGTACTTC
v_call: TRBV10-3; d_call: TRBD1; j_call: TRBJ1-1; clone_size: few; cdr3_aa: CATVGQGTTEAFF; cdr3_nt: TGTGCCACTGTGGGACAGGGGACCACTGAAGCTTTCTTT
v_call: TRBV2; d_call: TRBD2; j_call: TRBJ2-7; clone_size: once; cdr3_aa: CASRGRLAESYEQYF; cdr3_nt: TGTGCCAGCAGAGGTAGACTAGCGGAATCCTACGAGCAGTACTTC
v_call: TRBV28; d_call: -; j_call: TRBJ2-5; clone_size: -; cdr3_aa: CASLMGGGPKETQYF; cdr3_nt: TGTGCCAGCTTGATGGGAGGGGGGCCAAAAGAGACCCAGTACTTC
v_call: TRBV4-1; d_call: -; j_call: TRBJ2-4; clone_size: few; cdr3_aa: CASSQEGSTKNIQYF; cdr3_nt: TGCGCCAGCAGCCAAGAGGGCAGTACGAAAAACATTCAGTACTTC
v_call: TRBV9; d_call: -; j_call: TRBJ1-4; clone_size: -; cdr3_aa: CASSPSLQGIGEKLFF; cdr3_nt: TGTGCCAGCAGCCCGAGCCTACAGGGTATCGGTGAAAAACTGTTTTTT
v_call: TRBV28; d_call: -; j_call: TRBJ1-5; clone_size: -; cdr3_aa: CASDSDSGGRPQHF; cdr3_nt: TGTGCCAGCGACTCTGATTCGGGGGGTAGGCCCCAGCATTTT
v_call: TRBV5-5; d_call: TRBD2; j_call: TRBJ2-1; clone_size: -; cdr3_aa: CASSGTSNEQFF; cdr3_nt: TGTGCCAGCAGCGGGACTAGCAATGAGCAGTTCTTC
v_call: TRBV5-5; d_call: -; j_call: TRBJ2-7; clone_size: -; cdr3_aa: CASSTTVYSYEQYF; cdr3_nt: TGTGCCAGCAGCACGACAGTTTACTCCTACGAGCAGTACTTC
v_call: TRBV6-6; d_call: -; j_call: TRBJ2-7; clone_size: -; cdr3_aa: CASTQGGPSYEQYF; cdr3_nt: TGTGCCAGCACCCAGGGGGGACCGTCCTACGAGCAGTACTTC
v_call: TRBV7-6; d_call: TRBD1; j_call: TRBJ2-3; clone_size: -; cdr3_aa: CASSVGTETDTQYF; cdr3_nt: TGTGCCAGCAGCGTCGGGACAGAAACAGATACGCAGTATTTT